This T cell receptor (beta chain) was identified during a study of T cells in Graves' hyperthyroidism and ophthalmopathy. Concerning this clonotype itself: Its antigen is not known.

Using RNA transcripts as the source, TCR beta CDR3 regions were amplified. With the HTBI primer set, the TCR CDR3 went through a first round of RT-PCR. TCRdb reprocessed the multiplex PCR reads via MiXCR and lists one record per CDR3 protein. This sample has about 560,000 distinct CDR3 sequences, with just over 45% found just once. Lactation, pregnancy, other autoimmune disease or uncontrolled infection excluded patients. The CDR3 contains 16 residues. Germline loops: CDR1 SGHVS, CDR2 FQNEAQ. The V end was cut by 2 bases, the J end by 8 bases, with 18 bases between. Findings and limits, study-wide: Researchers found most expanded thyroid clonotypes above 0.001 in blood as well.

The material sequenced was peripheral blood or thyroid tissue (not recorded which). V usage is TRBV7-8 and J usage is TRBJ1-4; possibly TRBD1 for D (6 bases). The TCR originated in a woman aged 18-29 years with Graves' hyperthyroidism. The CDR3 bases are TGTGCCAGCAGCTTACTTGGGGGGGCGCTTAACGAAAAACTGTTTTTT. Translating it yields CASSLLGGALNEKLFF. Looking up the rest from reference TRBV7-8 and TRBJ1-4 gives the full variable domain: GAGVSQSPRYKVAKRGQDVALRCDPISGHVSLFWYQQALGQGPEFLTYFQNEAQLDKSGLPSDRFFAERPEGSVSTLKIQRTQQEDSAVYLCASSLLGGALNEKLFFGSGTQLSVL.